The 30 T cell receptor beta chains presented below share a single source sample, sequenced in a study of PD-L1 blockade in urothelial cancer. Clones were sequenced by immunoSEQ multiplex PCR, and TCRdb holds only the in-frame ones, with some missing. The table records about 82,000 clones, approximately 90% of them present only once. The source was PBMCs, collected around atezolizumab (anti-PD-L1) treatment. Receptor source: a woman in her 70s with urothelial cancer.

This sequence joins TRBV28 and TRBJ2-7; D uncertain. Germline CDR1 and CDR2: MDHEN and SYDVKM. The V end was cut by 7 bases, the J end by 5 bases, with 21 bases between. CDR3 length equals 15 residues. In DNA, the CDR3 is TGTGCCAGCAACTCAGCAGGCAGACCTCCCGACGAGCAGTACTTC. It codes for CASNSAGRPPDEQYF.

This sequence joins TRBV7-8 and TRBJ2-1; D uncertain. Trimming cost V 1 base and J 0 bases, with 10 bases left between them. The CDR3 runs to 16 residues. The germline gives CDR1 SGHVS, CDR2 FQNEAQ. The CDR3 DNA sequence: TGTGCCAGCAGCTTAGGGGCCCTGAGCTCCTACAATGAGCAGTTCTTC. As protein: CASSLGALSSYNEQFF.

The V gene is TRBV7-3, the J gene TRBJ2-1, with unresolved D. V was shortened by 2 bases and J by 4 bases, with 9 bases between the two germline ends. The germline CDR1 and CDR2 sequences are SGHTA and FQGTGA. This CDR3 has 14 residues. In DNA form, the CDR3 reads TGTGCCAGCAGCTTAGCGAGCGTATACAATGAGCAGTTCTTC. Translation: CASSLASVYNEQFF. The full variable domain, in which reference TRBV7-3 and TRBJ2-1 provide the parts outside the CDR3, is GAGVSQTPSNKVTEKGKYVELRCDPISGHTALYWYRQSLGQGPEFLIYFQGTGAADDSGLPNDRFFAVRPEGSVSTLKIQRTERGDSAVYLCASSLASVYNEQFFGPGTRLTVL.

The rearrangement uses TRBV30 and TRBJ1-2; D is possibly TRBD1 (5 bases). The V gene's germline CDR1 is GTSNPN and CDR2 SVGIG (reference sequence). The V end lost 0 bases, the J end lost 4 bases, and 15 bases lay between the germline ends. This CDR3 spans 15 amino acids. The CDR3 region has the DNA TGTGCCTGGAGTGTCGGTGCAAGGGGTTTCTATGGCTACACCTTC. It yields the protein CAWSVGARGFYGYTF. Based on the CDR3 plus reference TRBV30 and TRBJ1-2, the full variable domain is SQTIHQWPATLVQPVGSPLSLECTVEGTSNPNLYWYRQAAGRGLQLLFYSVGIGQISSEVPQNLSASRPQDRQFILSSKKLLLSDSGFYLCAWSVGARGFYGYTFGSGTRLTVV.

V is TRBV2 and J is TRBJ1-1, with unresolved D. Germline lookup yields CDR1 SNHLY and CDR2 FYNNEI. The germline V and J ends were trimmed by 0 bases and 2 bases, with 16 bases remaining between them. The CDR3 is 17 residues long. Written as DNA, the CDR3 is TGTGCCAGCAGTGAAGCACTAGTCGCAATTCTTAACACTGAAGCTTTCTTT. Translated: CASSEALVAILNTEAFF.

V gene TRBV5-6 combines with J gene TRBJ1-6; the D gene is possibly TRBD1 (5 bases). The V end lost 3 bases, the J end lost 7 bases, and 14 bases lay between the germline ends. Germline values: CDR1 SGHDT, CDR2 YYEEEE. There are 15 residues in the CDR3. This chain's CDR3 is CASSSDTLGNSPLHF. Written as DNA, the CDR3 is TGTGCCAGCAGCTCGGACACCCTTGGAAATTCACCCCTCCACTTT.

The rearrangement uses TRBV4-1 and TRBJ2-7; 7 bases align to TRBD1. CDR3 length: 17 amino acids. Germline assignment: CDR1 MGHRA and CDR2 YSYEKL. J was trimmed by 1 base and V by 3 bases; bases with no gene match: 12. The CDR3 nucleotides read TGCGCCAGCAGCCAGACCTTCCGACAGGGTGGATCCTACGAGCAGTACTTC. It translates to CASSQTFRQGGSYEQYF.

The chain carries TRBV6-5 and TRBJ2-1, with no clear D. This CDR3 region has 15 residues. V gave up 6 bases and J gave up 4 bases, with 16 bases separating them. Germline CDR1 MNHEY, CDR2 SVGAGI. In nucleotides, the CDR3 is TGTGCCAGCAGCCCTAACCCGCAGGTTTACAATGAGCAGTTCTTC. It is translated as CASSPNPQVYNEQFF.

V is TRBV4-1 and J is TRBJ2-7; the D gene is possibly TRBD1 (5 bases). The CDR3 sequence is 15 residues long. The germline V gene encodes CDR1 MGHRA and CDR2 YSYEKL. V lost 0 bases and J lost 0, with 9 bases in between. The CDR3 is CASSQEATVSYEQYF. The CDR3 region has the DNA TGCGCCAGCAGCCAAGAGGCGACAGTCTCCTACGAGCAGTACTTC.

The chain employs TRBV5-1 and TRBJ2-5; D uncertain. This CDR3 is 14 amino acids long. V was pared by 5 bases and J by 2 bases, with 13 bases between. Germline V lookup: CDR1 SGHRS, CDR2 YFSETQ. CDR3 sequence reads: CASSVQASQETQYF. CDR3 in DNA: TGCGCCAGCAGTGTCCAGGCGTCGCAAGAGACCCAGTACTTC.

V gene TRBV5-1 combines with J gene TRBJ2-5; 7 bases are shared with TRBD2. V dropped 0 bases and J dropped 7; count of bases not matched to a gene: 15. CDR1 and CDR2 (germline): SGHRS, YFSETQ. This CDR3 comprises 17 residues. The CDR3 sequence is CASSLASTGGSQGTQYF. CDR3 coding DNA: TGCGCCAGCAGCTTGGCTTCGACGGGGGGATCCCAGGGGACCCAGTACTTC.

The CDR3 protein is CASSLTGNHYEQYF. The DNA for the CDR3 is TGTGCCAGCAGTCTGACAGGGAATCACTACGAGCAGTACTTC. This chain uses TRBV5-4 with TRBJ2-7; TRBD1 aligns across 7 bases. From germline, CDR1 is SGHNT and CDR2 YYREEE (reference sequence). This CDR3 is 14 amino acids long. J lost 3 bases, V lost 5 bases, and 8 bases had no gene match. Variable domain in full (rest from reference TRBV5-4 and TRBJ2-7): ETGVTQSPTHLIKTRGQQVTLRCSSQSGHNTVSWYQQALGQGPQFIFQYYREEENGRGNFPPRFSGLQFPNYSSELNVNALELDDSALYLCASSLTGNHYEQYFGPGTRLTVT.

The gene calls are TRBV6-5 and TRBJ1-2; a possible D gene is TRBD1 (5 bases). Trimming stripped 2 bases from V and 4 bases from J, with 17 bases between. Germline V gene lookup returns CDR1 MNHEY and CDR2 SVGAGI. CDR3 length: 16 amino acids. The CDR3 DNA reads TGTGCCAGCAGTTACGTGGGTGGAGGGGCTGGCTATGGCTACACCTTC. It codes for CASSYVGGGAGYGYTF.

This clone occurred once. The chain joins TRBV2 to TRBJ2-2, with 13 positions matching TRBD2. J lost 1 base, V lost 7 bases, and 3 bases had no gene match. CDR1 and CDR2 from the germline V gene are SNHLY and FYNNEI. CDR3 length: 16 residues. The CDR3 loop is CASTRLAGGNTGELFF. In DNA form, the CDR3 reads TGTGCCAGCACCCGACTAGCGGGGGGGAACACCGGGGAGCTGTTTTTT.

The chain has TRBV27 and TRBJ1-1; D perhaps matches TRBD1 (5 bases). V dropped 3 bases and J dropped 1 base, with 12 bases sitting between them. CDR3 size: 15 residues. Germline CDR1 reads MNHEY; CDR2 reads SMNVEV (reference sequence). The CDR3 nucleotides are TGTGCCAGCAGTTTCAGCGCTACAGGGAACACTGAAGCTTTCTTT. Residues: CASSFSATGNTEAFF.

V is TRBV11-2 and J is TRBJ2-3; 11 bases are a match to TRBD2. Germline CDR1 and CDR2: SGHAT and FQNNGV. V lost 0 bases and J lost 2; bases outside the gene matches: 4. The CDR3 has 17 residues. The CDR3 loop reads CASSLEASGGNTDTQYF. CDR3 coding DNA: TGTGCCAGCAGCTTAGAGGCTAGCGGGGGGAACACAGATACGCAGTATTTT. Looking up the rest from reference TRBV11-2 and TRBJ2-3 gives the full variable domain: EAGVAQSPRYKIIEKRQSVAFWCNPISGHATLYWYQQILGQGPKLLIQFQNNGVVDDSQLPKDRFSAERLKGVDSTLKIQPAKLEDSAVYLCASSLEASGGNTDTQYFGPGTRLTVL.

The J gene is TRBJ1-2, the V gene TRBV5-1; D not certain. The CDR3 is 15 amino acids. Trimming took off 0 bases at V and 4 bases at J, with 13 bases between the two ends. The germline CDR1 and CDR2 sequences are SGHRS and YFSETQ. CDR3 sequence: CASSLGEGMSYGYTF. CDR3 DNA: TGCGCCAGCAGCTTGGGTGAGGGAATGAGCTATGGCTACACCTTC.

This chain connects TRBV7-8 to TRBJ2-3, with D possibly TRBD1 on 6 matching bases. Trimming removed 5 bases at V and 4 bases at J, with 7 bases between. CDR1 is SGHVS and CDR2 is FQNEAQ in the germline V gene. The CDR3 covers 12 residues. The CDR3 sequence is CASSQGPDTQYF. The CDR3 coding sequence is TGTGCCAGCAGCCAGGGGCCAGATACGCAGTATTTT.

V usage is TRBV4-1 and J usage is TRBJ2-1, with TRBD1 matching over 8 bases. This CDR3 comprises 16 residues. J was trimmed by 3 bases and V by 4 bases; bases with no gene match: 8. Germline V gene data show CDR1 as MGHRA and CDR2 as YSYEKL. CDR3 in amino acids: CASSLITGTGYNEQFF. CDR3 coding DNA: TGCGCCAGCAGCCTTATCACCGGGACAGGCTACAATGAGCAGTTCTTC.

The rearrangement links TRBV10-2 to TRBJ2-2, with 8 nucleotides matching TRBD2. The germline V gene has CDR1 WSHSY and CDR2 SAAADI. The CDR3 has 15 amino acids. With 4 bases clipped from V and 2 bases from J, the junction kept 3 bases outside the gene matches. CDR3 residues: CASSGLAGNTGELFF. DNA of the CDR3: TGCGCCAGCAGTGGGCTAGCGGGTAACACCGGGGAGCTGTTTTTT.

The chain recombines TRBV18 with TRBJ2-6; D gene unclear. The CDR3 contains 17 residues. The germline V gene encodes CDR1 KGHSH and CDR2 LQKENI. The germline V and J ends were trimmed by 4 bases and 2 bases, with 15 bases remaining between them. The CDR3 region is CASSRATSSAGANVLTF. CDR3 DNA sequence: TGTGCCAGCTCACGGGCGACCTCCTCAGCTGGGGCCAACGTCCTGACTTTC.

The chain couples TRBV11-3 to TRBJ2-2; TRBD2 aligns across 11 bases. Trimming took 3 bases from V and 7 from J; bases not matched to a gene: 10. In germline, CDR1 is SGHNT, CDR2 YENEEA. CDR3 length: 17 amino acids. CDR3 bases: TGTGCCAGCAGCTTTTGGACTAGCGGGCTGGGTAACGGGGAGCTGTTTTTT. Its protein product is CASSFWTSGLGNGELFF.

The chain is built from TRBV5-1 and TRBJ1-1, with TRBD1 as a possible D gene (5 bases). CDR1 is SGHRS and CDR2 is YFSETQ in the germline V gene. Trimming took off 2 bases at V and 3 bases at J, with 11 bases between the two ends. The CDR3 has 14 residues. CDR3 in amino acids: CASSFGGRDTEAFF. In DNA, the CDR3 is TGCGCCAGCAGCTTCGGGGGTAGGGACACTGAAGCTTTCTTT. Drawing the rest from reference TRBV5-1 and TRBJ1-1, the complete variable domain is KAGVTQTPRYLIKTRGQQVTLSCSPISGHRSVSWYQQTPGQGLQFLFEYFSETQRNKGNFPGRFSGRQFSNSRSEMNVSTLELGDSALYLCASSFGGRDTEAFFGQGTRLTVV.

The chain is built from TRBV2 and TRBJ2-5, with TRBD2 matching over 10 bases. This CDR3 is 15 amino acids long. J gave up 5 bases and V 4 bases, and 7 bases lay outside the gene matches. Looked up from germline, CDR1 is SNHLY and CDR2 is FYNNEI. The CDR3 DNA is TGTGCCAGCAGTGGACTAGCGGGCGCTGGTGAGACCCAGTACTTC. Its translation is CASSGLAGAGETQYF.

The chain is built from TRBV14 and TRBJ1-2; D is ambiguous. This CDR3 region has 13 residues. V dropped 4 bases and J dropped 2 bases, with 8 bases sitting between them. From germline, CDR1 is SGHDN and CDR2 FVKESK. CDR3 loop: CASSPGANYGYTF. In nucleotides, the CDR3 is TGTGCCAGCAGCCCGGGAGCCAACTATGGCTACACCTTC.

The V gene is TRBV4-1, the J gene TRBJ2-1; 8 bases line up with TRBD2. J gave up 7 bases and V 1 base, and 6 bases lay outside the gene matches. Germline V lookup: CDR1 MGHRA, CDR2 YSYEKL. This CDR3 is 15 amino acids long. CDR3 in amino acids: CASSQGIGRANEQFF. In DNA, the CDR3 is TGCGCCAGCAGCCAAGGAATCGGGAGGGCAAATGAGCAGTTCTTC.

V is TRBV2 and J is TRBJ2-5; 10 bases agree with TRBD2. Germline V gene data show CDR1 as SNHLY and CDR2 as FYNNEI. CDR3 size: 14 residues. With 6 bases clipped from V and 2 bases from J, the junction kept 3 bases outside the gene matches. The CDR3 loop reads CASRRTSGQETQYF. CDR3 coding DNA: TGTGCCAGCAGGAGGACTAGCGGTCAAGAGACCCAGTACTTC.

In its sample, this clone was seen a few times. The chain joins TRBV9 to TRBJ2-1, with 7 bases lining up with TRBD1. Germline CDR1 SGDLS, CDR2 YYNGEE. The CDR3 contains 15 residues. V trimming: 0 bases; J trimming: 7 bases; junction bases outside the gene matches: 7. The CDR3 here is CASSVGGTELNEQFF. CDR3 nucleotide sequence: TGTGCCAGCAGCGTAGGGGGGACAGAATTAAATGAGCAGTTCTTC.

The genes are TRBV30 and TRBJ2-6; D unclear. Trimming cost V 4 bases and J 3 bases, with 4 bases left between them. This CDR3 has 12 amino acids. Germline loops: CDR1 GTSNPN, CDR2 SVGIG (reference sequence). CDR3 sequence: CAWTGGANVLTF. CDR3 bases: TGTGCCTGGACAGGTGGGGCCAACGTCCTGACTTTC.

The genes are TRBV5-6 and TRBJ2-5, with a possible D match to TRBD2 (6 bases). The CDR3 spans 14 residues. In germline, CDR1 is SGHDT, CDR2 YYEEEE. The V and J ends lost 4 bases and 0 bases respectively, with 10 bases between them. The CDR3 is CASSNRDYQETQYF. CDR3 DNA: TGTGCCAGCAGCAACCGGGACTACCAAGAGACCCAGTACTTC.